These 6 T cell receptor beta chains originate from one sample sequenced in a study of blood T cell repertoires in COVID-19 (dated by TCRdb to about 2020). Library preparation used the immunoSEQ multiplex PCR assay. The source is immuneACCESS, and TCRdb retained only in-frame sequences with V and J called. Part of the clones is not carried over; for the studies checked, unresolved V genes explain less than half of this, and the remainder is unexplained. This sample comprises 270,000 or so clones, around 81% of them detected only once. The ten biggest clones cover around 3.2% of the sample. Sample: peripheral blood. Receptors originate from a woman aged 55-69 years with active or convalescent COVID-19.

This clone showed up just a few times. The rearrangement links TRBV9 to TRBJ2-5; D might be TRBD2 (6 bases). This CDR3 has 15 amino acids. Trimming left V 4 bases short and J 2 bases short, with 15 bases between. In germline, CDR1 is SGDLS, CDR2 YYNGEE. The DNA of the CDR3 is TGTGCCAGCAGCCAGCAGGGCCGGGGGCAAGAGACCCAGTACTTC. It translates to CASSQQGRGQETQYF.

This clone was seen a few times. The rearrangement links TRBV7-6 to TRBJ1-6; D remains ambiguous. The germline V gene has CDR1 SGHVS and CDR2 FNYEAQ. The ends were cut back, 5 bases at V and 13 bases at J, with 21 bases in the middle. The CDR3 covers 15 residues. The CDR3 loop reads CASSPSIAPIAPLHF. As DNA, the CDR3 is TGTGCCAGCAGCCCCTCTATTGCACCTATTGCGCCCCTCCACTTT.

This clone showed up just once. CDR3 in DNA: TGCGCCAGCAGCTTGGGGACTAGCGGATACGAGCAGTACTTC. It encodes CASSLGTSGYEQYF. The V and J genes are TRBV5-1 and TRBJ2-7; 10 bases are shared with TRBD2. J gave up 4 bases and V 0 bases, and 1 base lay outside the gene matches. This CDR3 is built from 14 residues. Germline CDR1 reads SGHRS; CDR2 reads YFSETQ. Together with reference TRBV5-1 and TRBJ2-7, the CDR3 gives the full variable domain: KAGVTQTPRYLIKTRGQQVTLSCSPISGHRSVSWYQQTPGQGLQFLFEYFSETQRNKGNFPGRFSGRQFSNSRSEMNVSTLELGDSALYLCASSLGTSGYEQYFGPGTRLTVT.

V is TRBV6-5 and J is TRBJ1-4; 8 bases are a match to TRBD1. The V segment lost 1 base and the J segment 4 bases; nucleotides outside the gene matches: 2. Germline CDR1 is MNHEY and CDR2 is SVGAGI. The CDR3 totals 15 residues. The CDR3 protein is CASSYYRGINEKLFF. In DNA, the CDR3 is TGTGCCAGCAGTTACTACAGGGGGATTAATGAAAAACTGTTTTTT.

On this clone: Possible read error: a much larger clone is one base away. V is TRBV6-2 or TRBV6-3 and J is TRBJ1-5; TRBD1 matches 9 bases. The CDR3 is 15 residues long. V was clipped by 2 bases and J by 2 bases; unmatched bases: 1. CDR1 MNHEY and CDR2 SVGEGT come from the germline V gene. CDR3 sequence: CASSYRTGGNQPQHF. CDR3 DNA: TGTGCCAGCAGTTACCGGACAGGGGGCAATCAGCCCCAGCATTTT.

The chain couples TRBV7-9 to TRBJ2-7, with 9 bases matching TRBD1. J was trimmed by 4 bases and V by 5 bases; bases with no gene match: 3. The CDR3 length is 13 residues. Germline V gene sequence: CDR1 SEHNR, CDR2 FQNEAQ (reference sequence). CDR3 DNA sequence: TGTGCCAGCAGCCCACAGGGGGCTTACGAGCAGTACTTC. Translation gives CASSPQGAYEQYF.